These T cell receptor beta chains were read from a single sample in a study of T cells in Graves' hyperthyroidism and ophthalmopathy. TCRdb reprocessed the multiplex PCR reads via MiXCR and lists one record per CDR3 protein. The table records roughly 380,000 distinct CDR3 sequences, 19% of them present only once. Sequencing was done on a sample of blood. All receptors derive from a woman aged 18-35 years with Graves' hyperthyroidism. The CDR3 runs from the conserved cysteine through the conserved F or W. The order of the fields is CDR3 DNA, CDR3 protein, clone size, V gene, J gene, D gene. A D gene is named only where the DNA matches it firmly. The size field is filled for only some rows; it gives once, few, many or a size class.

cdr3_nt: TGTGCCAGCATACTACAGGGTGGCAGGGAGCTGTTTTTT
cdr3_aa: CASILQGGRELFF
clone_size: many
v_call: TRBV12-3/TRBV12-4
j_call: TRBJ2-2
d_call: .

cdr3_nt: TGTGCCAGCAGTTTATCCCCGGTTCTAGCGGAGTTCCAAGAGACCCAGTACTTC
cdr3_aa: CASSLSPVLAEFQETQYF
clone_size: .
v_call: TRBV27
j_call: TRBJ2-5
d_call: TRBD2

cdr3_nt: TGTGCCAGCAGTACCCTACAGCTGAACACTGAAGCTTTCTTT
cdr3_aa: CASSTLQLNTEAFF
clone_size: .
v_call: TRBV6-2/TRBV6-3
j_call: TRBJ1-1
d_call: .

cdr3_nt: TGTGCCACCAGTCCCCCAGGGAGCCCCGGGGAGCTGTTTTTT
cdr3_aa: CATSPPGSPGELFF
clone_size: few
v_call: TRBV24-1
j_call: TRBJ2-2
d_call: .

cdr3_nt: TGTGCCAGCAGTTCGGCAGGGTTTGGCTACACCTTC
cdr3_aa: CASSSAGFGYTF
clone_size: many
v_call: TRBV12-3/TRBV12-4
j_call: TRBJ1-2
d_call: .

cdr3_nt: TGTGCCACCAGCAGGGGACAGAGCAATCAGCCCCAGCATTTT
cdr3_aa: CATSRGQSNQPQHF
clone_size: .
v_call: TRBV15
j_call: TRBJ1-5
d_call: TRBD1

cdr3_nt: TGTGCCAGCAGCTATCGTGGGGGGGCGGAGACCCAGTACTTC
cdr3_aa: CASSYRGGAETQYF
clone_size: .
v_call: TRBV7-9
j_call: TRBJ2-5
d_call: .

cdr3_nt: TGTGCCAGCAGCTCAGGGGGAGGGGAGCCCCAGCATTTT
cdr3_aa: CASSSGGGEPQHF
clone_size: many
v_call: TRBV7-6
j_call: TRBJ1-5
d_call: TRBD1

cdr3_nt: TGTGCCAGCACTTCACGACCCCCGGGACTAGCGGGGGAGTACCAAGAGACCCAGTACTTC
cdr3_aa: CASTSRPPGLAGEYQETQYF
clone_size: .
v_call: TRBV6-2/TRBV6-3
j_call: TRBJ2-5
d_call: TRBD2

cdr3_nt: TGTGCCAGCAGTTACACCAACAGGGCCACCGGGGAGCTGTTTTTT
cdr3_aa: CASSYTNRATGELFF
clone_size: many
v_call: TRBV6-5
j_call: TRBJ2-2
d_call: .

cdr3_nt: TGTGCCTGGAGTAGGGCAGGGGGAGACACTGAAGCTTTCTTT
cdr3_aa: CAWSRAGGDTEAFF
clone_size: many
v_call: TRBV30
j_call: TRBJ1-1
d_call: TRBD1

cdr3_nt: TGTGCCAGCAGCCACGGGGCTCACACCGGGGAGCTGTTTTTT
cdr3_aa: CASSHGAHTGELFF
clone_size: .
v_call: TRBV14
j_call: TRBJ2-2
d_call: .

cdr3_nt: TGCAGCGTTGAAGTCGTCCGAGGCCGCGGCTACACCTTC
cdr3_aa: CSVEVVRGRGYTF
clone_size: many
v_call: TRBV29-1
j_call: TRBJ1-2
d_call: .

cdr3_nt: TGTGCCAGCAGTGAACGGCCTGAAGCTTTCTTT
cdr3_aa: CASSERPEAFF
clone_size: many
v_call: TRBV6-1
j_call: TRBJ1-1
d_call: .

cdr3_nt: TGTGCCAGCAGTTTGCGGAGCAACACTGAAGCTTTCTTT
cdr3_aa: CASSLRSNTEAFF
clone_size: many
v_call: TRBV28
j_call: TRBJ1-1
d_call: .

cdr3_nt: TGTGCCAGCAGTTACTCGAAGACGACCATCACAGATACGCAGTATTTT
cdr3_aa: CASSYSKTTITDTQYF
clone_size: .
v_call: TRBV6-5
j_call: TRBJ2-3
d_call: .

cdr3_nt: TGTGCCAGCAGTCCTCAAAGGGGGCGCTATGGCTACACCTTC
cdr3_aa: CASSPQRGRYGYTF
clone_size: many
v_call: TRBV12-3/TRBV12-4
j_call: TRBJ1-2
d_call: TRBD1

cdr3_nt: TGTGCCAGCAGTCCCCACGGAGACGGCATTCAGTACTTC
cdr3_aa: CASSPHGDGIQYF
clone_size: many
v_call: TRBV27
j_call: TRBJ2-4
d_call: .

cdr3_nt: TGTGCCAGCAGGGACAGGGGCGGCTACACCTTC
cdr3_aa: CASRDRGGYTF
clone_size: many
v_call: TRBV12-3/TRBV12-4
j_call: TRBJ1-2
d_call: TRBD1

cdr3_nt: TGCAGCGCATCACAGGATAACTATGGCTACACCTTC
cdr3_aa: CSASQDNYGYTF
clone_size: many
v_call: TRBV29-1
j_call: TRBJ1-2
d_call: .

cdr3_nt: TGTGCCACCAGTGACCCCGGACGGCCTGAAGCTTTCTTT
cdr3_aa: CATSDPGRPEAFF
clone_size: many
v_call: TRBV24-1
j_call: TRBJ1-1
d_call: .

cdr3_nt: TGTGCCAGCAGGTCTAGGCTCCAAGAGACCCAGTACTTC
cdr3_aa: CASRSRLQETQYF
clone_size: many
v_call: TRBV12-3/TRBV12-4
j_call: TRBJ2-5
d_call: .

cdr3_nt: TGTGCCAGCAGCGTAAGGGATGGGGTTAGCAATCAGCCCCAGCATTTT
cdr3_aa: CASSVRDGVSNQPQHF
clone_size: many
v_call: TRBV4-2
j_call: TRBJ1-5
d_call: .

cdr3_nt: TGTGCCATCAGTGACATGGGCGACTATGGCTACACCTTC
cdr3_aa: CAISDMGDYGYTF
clone_size: many
v_call: TRBV10-3
j_call: TRBJ1-2
d_call: .

cdr3_nt: TGTGTCAGCTCGCTACAGAGCAATCAGCCCCAGCATTTT
cdr3_aa: CVSSLQSNQPQHF
clone_size: few
v_call: TRBV18
j_call: TRBJ1-5
d_call: .

cdr3_nt: TGCAGTGCCCTAAGGACTAGCGGGGGGGTCGAGACCCAGTACTTC
cdr3_aa: CSALRTSGGVETQYF
clone_size: many
v_call: TRBV20-1
j_call: TRBJ2-5
d_call: TRBD2

cdr3_nt: TGTGCCAGCAGCTCTCACAGGGCAACTAATGAAAAACTGTTTTTT
cdr3_aa: CASSSHRATNEKLFF
clone_size: .
v_call: TRBV6-1
j_call: TRBJ1-4
d_call: .

cdr3_nt: TGTGCCAGCAGCGCATGGGACAGGGGTAACTATGGCTACACCTTC
cdr3_aa: CASSAWDRGNYGYTF
clone_size: many
v_call: TRBV3-1
j_call: TRBJ1-2
d_call: TRBD1

cdr3_nt: TGTGCCAGCAGCCAGATAAAAGAGACCCAGTACTTC
cdr3_aa: CASSQIKETQYF
clone_size: many
v_call: TRBV7-8
j_call: TRBJ2-5
d_call: .

cdr3_nt: TGTGCCACCAGTGAATGTTTGGTAGTCCAGGAGACCCAGTACTTC
cdr3_aa: CATSECLVVQETQYF
clone_size: many
v_call: TRBV24-1
j_call: TRBJ2-5
d_call: .

cdr3_nt: TGTGCCAGCAGTTACTGGGGACAACTAGCTGAAGCTTTCTTT
cdr3_aa: CASSYWGQLAEAFF
clone_size: many
v_call: TRBV6-2/TRBV6-3
j_call: TRBJ1-1
d_call: .

cdr3_nt: TGCAGCGTGGGACAGGGGGACACTGAAGCTTTCTTT
cdr3_aa: CSVGQGDTEAFF
clone_size: many
v_call: TRBV29-1
j_call: TRBJ1-1
d_call: TRBD1

cdr3_nt: TGCAGTGCTCCCTCGCAGGGCAATCAGCCCCAGCATTTT
cdr3_aa: CSAPSQGNQPQHF
clone_size: many
v_call: TRBV20-1
j_call: TRBJ1-5
d_call: .

cdr3_nt: TGTGCCAGCAGCTTGATCGGCAGGGACACTGAAGCTTTCTTT
cdr3_aa: CASSLIGRDTEAFF
clone_size: many
v_call: TRBV7-2
j_call: TRBJ1-1
d_call: .

cdr3_nt: TGTGCCAGCAGCGCTCGCCCGGGACAGGGCGATTCACCCCTCCACTTT
cdr3_aa: CASSARPGQGDSPLHF
clone_size: .
v_call: TRBV7-8
j_call: TRBJ1-6
d_call: TRBD1

cdr3_nt: TGTGCGGCGATGGACAGCTTCTATGGCTACACCTTC
cdr3_aa: CAAMDSFYGYTF
clone_size: once
v_call: TRBV19
j_call: TRBJ1-2
d_call: .

cdr3_nt: TGCGCCAGCAGCTTGGGGGTCAGGACGAACTATGGCTACACCTTC
cdr3_aa: CASSLGVRTNYGYTF
clone_size: few
v_call: TRBV5-1
j_call: TRBJ1-2
d_call: .

cdr3_nt: TGCGCCAGCAGCCAAGACCGACAGGGCGCAGCCTACGAGCAGTACTTC
cdr3_aa: CASSQDRQGAAYEQYF
clone_size: many
v_call: TRBV4-1
j_call: TRBJ2-7
d_call: TRBD1

cdr3_nt: TGCGCCAGCAGCTACGGACCCCAAGAGACCCAGTACTTC
cdr3_aa: CASSYGPQETQYF
clone_size: .
v_call: TRBV5-1
j_call: TRBJ2-5
d_call: .

cdr3_nt: TGTGCCAGCAGTGCAGGACAGGCCGGGGAGCTGTTTTTT
cdr3_aa: CASSAGQAGELFF
clone_size: .
v_call: TRBV2
j_call: TRBJ2-2
d_call: TRBD1

cdr3_nt: TGTGCCATCAGTGGGGGGGGAAGCACTGAAGCTTTCTTT
cdr3_aa: CAISGGGSTEAFF
clone_size: many
v_call: TRBV10-3
j_call: TRBJ1-1
d_call: .

cdr3_nt: TGTGCCACACACAGGGAGTCGAACACCGGGGAGCTGTTTTTT
cdr3_aa: CATHRESNTGELFF
clone_size: few
v_call: TRBV13
j_call: TRBJ2-2
d_call: .

cdr3_nt: TGCAGTGCTAGAGATCCGGGCACTGAAGCTTTCTTT
cdr3_aa: CSARDPGTEAFF
clone_size: many
v_call: TRBV20-1
j_call: TRBJ1-1
d_call: .

cdr3_nt: TGTGCCACCCAGGACGTGGGAAACTACGAGCAGTACTTC
cdr3_aa: CATQDVGNYEQYF
clone_size: many
v_call: TRBV2
j_call: TRBJ2-7
d_call: .

cdr3_nt: TGTGCCAGCAGTTTTACAGGGGGGACTGGCTACACCTTC
cdr3_aa: CASSFTGGTGYTF
clone_size: .
v_call: TRBV27
j_call: TRBJ1-2
d_call: TRBD1

cdr3_nt: TGCGCCAGCAGCCCCGGACAGGTCTCCTACGAGCAGTACTTC
cdr3_aa: CASSPGQVSYEQYF
clone_size: many
v_call: TRBV5-1
j_call: TRBJ2-7
d_call: TRBD1

cdr3_nt: TGTGCCAGTAGTGCACAGGCCTTGAGCACTGAAGCTTTCTTT
cdr3_aa: CASSAQALSTEAFF
clone_size: many
v_call: TRBV19
j_call: TRBJ1-1
d_call: .

cdr3_nt: TGCGCCAGCAGCCTGGACAACAGGGGGCAAGGCAATCAGCCCCAGCATTTT
cdr3_aa: CASSLDNRGQGNQPQHF
clone_size: many
v_call: TRBV4-1
j_call: TRBJ1-5
d_call: TRBD1

cdr3_nt: TGCAGTGCCCAGGGGGACAGTTTCTTTAGCAATCAGCCCCAGCATTTT
cdr3_aa: CSAQGDSFFSNQPQHF
clone_size: many
v_call: TRBV20-1
j_call: TRBJ1-5
d_call: TRBD1

cdr3_nt: TGTGCCAGCAGTTTCCGCGGGAACAATCAGCCCCAGCATTTT
cdr3_aa: CASSFRGNNQPQHF
clone_size: .
v_call: TRBV27
j_call: TRBJ1-5
d_call: .

cdr3_nt: TGCAGTGCCTGGGACTTAGGGGATGAAGCTTTCTTT
cdr3_aa: CSAWDLGDEAFF
clone_size: .
v_call: TRBV20-1
j_call: TRBJ1-1
d_call: .

cdr3_nt: TGTGCCAGCACCCAACCAGCGGGGGGCGATACCGGGGAGCTGTTTTTT
cdr3_aa: CASTQPAGGDTGELFF
clone_size: few
v_call: TRBV11-1
j_call: TRBJ2-2
d_call: TRBD2

cdr3_nt: TGTGCCAGCAGAAAGGGACAGGGGGCGGCGGAGACCCAGTACTTC
cdr3_aa: CASRKGQGAAETQYF
clone_size: .
v_call: TRBV7-2
j_call: TRBJ2-5
d_call: TRBD1

cdr3_nt: TGTGCCAGTAGTATAGCGGCAGGGGATAGCAATCAGCCCCAGCATTTT
cdr3_aa: CASSIAAGDSNQPQHF
clone_size: many
v_call: TRBV19
j_call: TRBJ1-5
d_call: .

cdr3_nt: TGTGCCAGCAGTGAAGCGCCAGGGGGCAAATGGACTGAAGCTTTCTTT
cdr3_aa: CASSEAPGGKWTEAFF
clone_size: few
v_call: TRBV2
j_call: TRBJ1-1
d_call: TRBD1

cdr3_nt: TGCGCCAGCAGCCACACCGGGACCTACAATCAGCCCCAGCATTTT
cdr3_aa: CASSHTGTYNQPQHF
clone_size: few
v_call: TRBV4-1
j_call: TRBJ1-5
d_call: .

cdr3_nt: TGTGCCAGCAGCTCGCGCCGCAAGACTAGCGGGAAGACTTGGGGGACCCAGTACTTC
cdr3_aa: CASSSRRKTSGKTWGTQYF
clone_size: many
v_call: TRBV7-8
j_call: TRBJ2-5
d_call: TRBD2

cdr3_nt: TGTGCCAGCAGTTACGGGTGGACAGCTAGCACAGATACGCAGTATTTT
cdr3_aa: CASSYGWTASTDTQYF
clone_size: many
v_call: TRBV6-5
j_call: TRBJ2-3
d_call: .